Sequencing of this T cell receptor beta chain was carried out in a study of cytomegalovirus exposure and HLA in healthy donors. About the research overall: Early on, a data release was issued that held approximately 92 million unique TCRs from HLA-typed donors.

The trim removed 6 bases at V and 6 bases at J, leaving 5 bases unmatched. The CDR3 loop spans 13 amino acids. From germline, CDR1 is SGHRS and CDR2 YFSETQ. Study-level findings and limits: In vitro confirmation showed three CMV-associated chains to be CMV antigen specific. Clonal expansion was found to be greater in HLA-associated TCR beta chains than in equally common others in a later analysis. There were several of the most significant clusters that appeared linked to common viral pathogens in a later analysis.

As regards this clone: Its antigen is unidentified.

The PCR made use of 60 Vbeta and 13 Jbeta primers. Some clones are missing from TCRdb's copy, which holds only in-frame ones; the method was immunoSEQ multiplex PCR. The sample records 150,000 or so clones, around 80% being singletons. Material: PBMCs. The clonotype was recovered from a female donor in good health and CMV-seronegative. The V gene is TRBV5-1, the J gene TRBJ2-1; 8 nucleotides line up with TRBD2. The CDR3: CASTWLAGNEQFF. CDR3 sequence (DNA): TGCGCCAGCACGTGGCTAGCGGGCAATGAGCAGTTCTTC.